The 28 T cell receptor beta chains presented below share a single source sample, sequenced in a study of cytotoxic CD8 clonotypes in ibrutinib-treated CLL. Sequencing used immunoSEQ multiplex PCR; TCRdb keeps in-frame clones, though not all of them. This table holds 35,000 to 50,000 clones, roughly three quarters found once. The specimen was PBMCs, collected after 12 months of ibrutinib treatment. These receptors all stem from a human donor with chronic lymphocytic leukemia.

This clone was observed a single time. The J gene is TRBJ1-2, the V gene TRBV6-5; no firm D call. The CDR3 is 13 amino acids. Trimming left V 6 bases short and J 5 bases short, with 13 bases between. The germline V gene has CDR1 MNHEY and CDR2 SVGAGI. The CDR3 coding sequence is TGTGCCAGCAGGGGGAGGGCACGGTATGGCTACACCTTC. It codes for CASRGRARYGYTF.

The rearrangement links TRBV4-3 to TRBJ1-4; perhaps TRBD1 as D (5 bases). Per the germline V gene, CDR1 is LGHNA and CDR2 is YSLEER. V was clipped by 0 bases and J by 4 bases, with 9 bases between them. The CDR3 runs 15 residues. The CDR3 region has the DNA TGCGCCAGCAGCCAAGATCCAGGGATTAATGAAAAACTGTTTTTT. Amino acids: CASSQDPGINEKLFF.

This clone was found a few times. CDR3 loop: CASSQDRVGGDTQYF. The CDR3 DNA is TGCGCCAGCAGCCAAGATCGGGTGGGTGGAGATACGCAGTATTTT. The V gene is TRBV4-1, the J gene TRBJ2-3; D remains ambiguous. The CDR3 runs to 15 residues. CDR1 is MGHRA, CDR2 YSYEKL, per germline. Trimming cost V 0 bases and J 5 bases, with 12 bases left between them.

This CDR3 reads CASSVAGATEETQYF. Here the CDR3 DNA reads TGTGCCAGCAGCGTAGCTGGGGCCACGGAAGAGACCCAGTACTTC. This chain connects TRBV9 to TRBJ2-5, with D perhaps matching TRBD1 (5 bases). This CDR3 has 15 residues. V dropped 0 bases and J dropped 3 bases, with 12 bases sitting between them. Germline V gene lookup returns CDR1 SGDLS and CDR2 YYNGEE.

This chain connects TRBV29-1 to TRBJ2-3; D not certain. The V gene's germline CDR1 is SQVTM and CDR2 ANQGSEA. The CDR3 is 13 amino acids. Trimming pared 6 bases from V and 2 bases from J, leaving 12 bases between. CDR3 sequence: CSVQKGNTDTQYF. CDR3 nucleotide sequence: TGCAGCGTCCAAAAGGGTAACACAGATACGCAGTATTTT.

The chain couples TRBV18 to TRBJ2-3; 10 bases match TRBD2. Germline lookup yields CDR1 KGHSH and CDR2 LQKENI. After removal of 4 bases from V and 4 bases from J, the junction contained 5 bases not matched to a gene. The CDR3 contains 15 residues. The CDR3: CASSRSSGRSDTQYF. The CDR3 bases are TGTGCCAGCTCACGGTCTAGCGGGAGATCAGATACGCAGTATTTT. Together with reference TRBV18 and TRBJ2-3, the CDR3 gives the full variable domain: NAGVMQNPRHLVRRRGQEARLRCSPMKGHSHVYWYRQLPEEGLKFMVYLQKENIIDESGMPKERFSAEFPKEGPSILRIQQVVRGDSAAYFCASSRSSGRSDTQYFGPGTRLTVL.

The V gene is TRBV28, the J gene TRBJ2-7; a weak D match, TRBD1 (6 bases). Germline CDR1 is MDHEN and CDR2 is SYDVKM. The CDR3 runs 12 residues. Trimming cost V 8 bases and J 3 bases, with 11 bases left between them. The CDR3 protein is CASHSGVYEQYF. For the CDR3, the DNA is TGTGCCAGCCATTCAGGGGTCTACGAGCAGTACTTC.

Points on this clone: Germline and junction disagree at one end, which may indicate a read error. V and J are TRBV11-1 and TRBJ2-5; D is perhaps TRBD2 (5 bases). Germline V gene lookup returns CDR1 SGHAT and CDR2 FQDESV (reference sequence). The CDR3 loop spans 13 amino acids. The CDR3 DNA follows: TGTGCCAGCAGCCTAGCTACCCAAGAGACCCAGTACTTC. As protein: CASSLATQETQYF.

The rearrangement uses TRBV6-6 and TRBJ1-4; D may be TRBD1 (5 bases). Trimming pared 6 bases from V and 7 bases from J, leaving 9 bases between. This CDR3 is 12 amino acids long. Germline V gene data show CDR1 as MNHNY and CDR2 as SVGAGI (reference sequence). The CDR3 sequence: CASRGRPEKLFF. For the CDR3, the DNA is TGTGCCAGCAGGGGACGCCCTGAAAAACTGTTTTTT.

The rearrangement uses TRBV29-1 and TRBJ1-1; possible D gene TRBD1, 5 bases. The CDR3 is made up of 15 amino acids. From germline, CDR1 is SQVTM and CDR2 ANQGSEA. V was clipped by 5 bases and J by 5 bases, with 21 bases between them. CDR3 amino acids: CSVTRPLGAGTEAFF. In DNA, the CDR3 is TGCAGCGTTACGCGTCCCCTAGGGGCGGGTACTGAAGCTTTCTTT.

This clone has just a few counts. This sequence joins TRBV4-3 and TRBJ1-1; no clear D. The germline CDR1 and CDR2 sequences are LGHNA and YSLEER. V gave up 3 bases and J gave up 3 bases, with 8 bases separating them. The CDR3 consists of 13 residues. As DNA, the CDR3 is TGCGCCAGCAGCCAGCGGGTGGACACTGAAGCTTTCTTT. Encoded protein: CASSQRVDTEAFF.

The CDR3 DNA sequence: TGTGCCAGCAGTTACCCGGTGAAGGCAGATACGCAGTATTTT. This gives the protein CASSYPVKADTQYF. The chain combines TRBV6-6 with TRBJ2-3; D is unclear. Germline-derived CDR1 and CDR2 are MNHNY and SVGAGI (reference sequence). Trimming stripped 2 bases from V and 4 bases from J, with 10 bases between. The CDR3 loop spans 14 amino acids.

The chain carries TRBV29-1 and TRBJ1-3, with D unclear. The CDR3 consists of 14 residues. V dropped 5 bases and J dropped 0 bases, with 11 bases sitting between them. The germline V gene has CDR1 SQVTM and CDR2 ANQGSEA. CDR3 amino acids: CSVSESRSGNTIYF. The CDR3 DNA reads TGCAGCGTTTCGGAGAGCCGCTCTGGAAACACCATATATTTT.

This clone was detected only a few times. The gene calls are TRBV19 and TRBJ2-1, with D uncertain. Germline V gene lookup returns CDR1 LNHDA and CDR2 SQIVND (reference sequence). This CDR3 has 12 amino acids. The ends were cut back, 3 bases at V and 15 bases at J, with 15 bases in the middle. Written as DNA, the CDR3 is TGTGCCAGTAGTATCATGGACCGACCGCCGTTCTTC. Amino acid sequence: CASSIMDRPPFF.

The chain carries TRBV27 and TRBJ1-5; the D gene is possibly TRBD1 (6 bases). Germline loops: CDR1 MNHEY, CDR2 SMNVEV (reference sequence). Trimming stripped 4 bases from V and 7 bases from J, with 11 bases between. This CDR3 has 13 residues. CDR3 bases: TGTGCCAGCAGTTCCGGGGGCGGGCAGCCCCAGCATTTT. Amino acids: CASSSGGGQPQHF.

The rearrangement links TRBV7-2 to TRBJ2-2, with a tentative D call TRBD2 (5 bases). The CDR3 length is 14 residues. From germline, CDR1 is SGHTA and CDR2 FQGNSA. Trimming removed 6 bases at V and 4 bases at J, with 12 bases between. The CDR3 bases are TGTGCCAGCAGTTCCGGACTGGGCACCGGGGAGCTGTTTTTT. Residues: CASSSGLGTGELFF.

The rearrangement links TRBV5-4 to TRBJ2-2; TRBD2 matches at 9 bases. The CDR3 is made up of 16 amino acids. Germline CDR1 is SGHNT and CDR2 is YYREEE (reference sequence). The V segment lost 0 bases and the J segment 3 bases; nucleotides outside the gene matches: 3. The chain's CDR3 is CASSLVAGGHTGELFF. The CDR3 DNA is TGTGCCAGCAGCTTGGTGGCGGGAGGGCACACCGGGGAGCTGTTTTTT.

The V and J genes are TRBV6-6 and TRBJ1-3, with 8 bases fitting TRBD1. Trimming removed 0 bases from V and 4 bases from J; junction bases left unmatched: 2. Germline V gives CDR1 MNHNY, CDR2 SVGAGI (reference sequence). This CDR3 contains 15 residues. The CDR3 DNA follows: TGTGCCAGCAGTTACTCTGGGACAGGAGGAAACACCATATATTTT. Its translation: CASSYSGTGGNTIYF.

J is TRBJ2-3 and V is TRBV27; D perhaps matches TRBD2 (5 bases). The germline V gene encodes CDR1 MNHEY and CDR2 SMNVEV (reference sequence). V was pared by 8 bases and J by 4 bases, with 22 bases between. This CDR3 contains 16 residues. CDR3 amino acids: CASRPLAQSPSDTQYF. DNA for the CDR3: TGTGCCAGCCGCCCCCTAGCTCAGAGTCCCTCAGATACGCAGTATTTT.

The chain carries TRBV9 and TRBJ1-1; 7 nucleotides match TRBD1. This CDR3 spans 15 amino acids. J gave up 1 base and V 1 base, and 4 bases lay outside the gene matches. Germline V gene sequence: CDR1 SGDLS, CDR2 YYNGEE. The chain's CDR3 is CASSVQGQRNTEAFF. CDR3 nucleotides: TGTGCCAGCAGCGTACAGGGACAGCGGAACACTGAAGCTTTCTTT.

The V gene is TRBV10-2, the J gene TRBJ2-1, with TRBD2 identical over 7 bases. Trimming at V came to 2 bases and at J to 15 bases, leaving 10 bases not matched to a gene. This CDR3 comprises 13 residues. CDR1 and CDR2 from the germline V gene are WSHSY and SAAADI. The chain's CDR3 is CASSEGEGSFGFF. The CDR3, as DNA: TGCGCCAGCAGTGAGGGGGAGGGGTCCTTCGGGTTCTTC.

This clone has only a few counts. The chain combines TRBV9 with TRBJ2-3; D gene uncertain. V was shortened by 0 bases and J by 2 bases, with 4 bases between the two germline ends. CDR1 is SGDLS, CDR2 YYNGEE, per germline. The CDR3 consists of 13 residues. DNA for the CDR3: TGTGCCAGCAGCGTAGCTTACACAGATACGCAGTATTTT. The encoded protein is CASSVAYTDTQYF.

The rearrangement joins TRBV6-4 to TRBJ2-5, with D perhaps TRBD1 (6 bases). V lost 0 bases, J lost 5 bases, and 19 bases lay in between. The CDR3 loop spans 17 amino acids. Germline V gene lookup returns CDR1 MRHNA and CDR2 SNTAGT. Written as DNA, the CDR3 is TGTGCCAGCAGTGACTCTGCTCGGCAGGGGCACGAGGAGACCCAGTACTTC. Protein product: CASSDSARQGHEETQYF.

This chain uses TRBV1 with TRBJ2-5; the table's D call of TRBD1 was not tested on the DNA. TRBV1 constitutes a pseudogene. The CDR3 runs 17 residues. The CDR3 region is CTSTSQGVGVGQETQYF. In DNA form, the CDR3 reads TGCACCAGCACCTCACAGGGCGTTGGGGTAGGGCAAGAGACCCAGTACTTC.

CDR3 nucleotide sequence: TGTGCCAGCAGTTCGTCTCCAGGATTCACTGAAGCTTTCTTT. Encoded protein: CASSSSPGFTEAFF. V and J are TRBV27 and TRBJ1-1; D is unresolved. The CDR3 consists of 14 residues. V was cut by 4 bases and J by 4 bases, with 13 bases left in between. CDR1 and CDR2 (germline): MNHEY, SMNVEV (reference sequence).

The chain links TRBV7-2 to TRBJ2-1; D remains unclear. V dropped 3 bases and J dropped 6 bases, with 9 bases sitting between them. The CDR3 contains 13 residues. CDR1 is SGHTA, CDR2 FQGNSA, per germline. CDR3 in amino acids: CASSFSTANEQFF. The CDR3 DNA sequence: TGTGCCAGCAGCTTCAGCACCGCCAATGAGCAGTTCTTC.

The chain links TRBV28 to TRBJ2-1; 10 nucleotides match TRBD1. The CDR3 length is 17 residues. The germline V gene has CDR1 MDHEN and CDR2 SYDVKM. Trimming took 7 bases from V and 9 from J; bases not matched to a gene: 18. This chain's CDR3 is CASTLRGGTGEESEQFF. In nucleotides, the CDR3 is TGTGCCAGCACCCTAAGGGGGGGGACAGGGGAGGAAAGTGAGCAGTTCTTC.

The chain carries TRBV5-4 and TRBJ2-7; 8 bases match TRBD1. The CDR3 is 14 amino acids. The junction had 6 bases not matched to a gene; V was cut back by 4 bases and J by 3 bases. Germline CDR1 SGHNT, CDR2 YYREEE (reference sequence). CDR3 in DNA: TGTGCCAGCAGCAACCGGGACAGGCACTACGAGCAGTACTTC. Protein sequence: CASSNRDRHYEQYF.